Given below is one T cell receptor (beta chain) in context. The data are from a study of blood T cell repertoires in COVID-19. Study-level background: In each case, the material was cDNA or gDNA derived from T cells, B-cell-depleted T cells, or PBMCs.

The protocol was immunoSEQ multiplex PCR, while the TCRdb copy is restricted to in-frame clones and leaves out a portion. This table has around 200,000 clones, more than 70% appearing once. This receptor was taken from a woman older than 75 with active or convalescent COVID-19. The specimen sequenced was peripheral blood.

In DNA, the CDR3 is TGTGCCAGCAGCTTAGCTATCACAGACCTTCTCTCTGGAAACACCATATATTTT. This translates into CASSLAITDLLSGNTIYF. This sequence joins TRBV7-2 and TRBJ1-3; D not certain. V was trimmed by 0 bases and J by 0 bases, leaving 15 bases between them. The CDR3 is made up of 18 amino acids. The germline V gene has CDR1 SGHTA and CDR2 FQGNSA.